This T cell receptor (beta chain) was profiled in a study of beta chain features in type 1 diabetes. Each of the sorted populations had a purity greater than 95%. The CDR3 consists of 10 residues. Germline CDR1 is MRHNA and CDR2 is SNTAGT. V was cut by 7 bases and J by 9 bases, with 7 bases left in between. Expressed TCRB transcripts were sequenced, since all the RNA that had been isolated was reverse transcribed. Profiled with immunoSEQ multiplex PCR; TCRdb holds only in-frame clones, not every one. Counted here are approximately 250,000 clones, around 14% occurring once; the ten biggest clones make up more than 0.025%.

This chain links TRBV6-4 with TRBJ2-1; D is undetermined. This TCR came from a woman in her forties in good health. The source material was naive CD4+ T cells from blood. The CDR3: CASITREQFF. DNA for the CDR3: TGTGCCAGCATTACTCGTGAGCAGTTCTTC.